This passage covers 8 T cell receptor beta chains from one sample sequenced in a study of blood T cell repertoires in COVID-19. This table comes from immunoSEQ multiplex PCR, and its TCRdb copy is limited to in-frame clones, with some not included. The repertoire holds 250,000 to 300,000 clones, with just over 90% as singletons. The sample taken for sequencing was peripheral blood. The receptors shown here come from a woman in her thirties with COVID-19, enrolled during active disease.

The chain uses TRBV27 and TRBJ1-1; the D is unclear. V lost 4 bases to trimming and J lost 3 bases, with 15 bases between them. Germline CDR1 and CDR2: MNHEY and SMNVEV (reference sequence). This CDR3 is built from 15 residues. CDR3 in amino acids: CASSYVGDFYTEAFF. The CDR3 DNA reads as TGTGCCAGCAGTTACGTAGGAGATTTTTACACTGAAGCTTTCTTT.

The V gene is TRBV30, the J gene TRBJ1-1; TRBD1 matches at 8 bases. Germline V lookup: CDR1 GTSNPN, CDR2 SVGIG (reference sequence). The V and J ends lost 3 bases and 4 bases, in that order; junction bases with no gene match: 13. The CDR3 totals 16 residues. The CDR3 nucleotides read TGTGCCTGGAGCCCCTGGCAGGGGGCCCGGAGCACTGAAGCTTTCTTT. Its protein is CAWSPWQGARSTEAFF.

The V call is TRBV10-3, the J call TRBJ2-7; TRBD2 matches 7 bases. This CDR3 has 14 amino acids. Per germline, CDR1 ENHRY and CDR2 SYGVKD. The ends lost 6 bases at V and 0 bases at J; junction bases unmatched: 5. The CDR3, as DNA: TGTGCCATCAGACGGGACTACCCCTCCTACGAGCAGTACTTC. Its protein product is CAIRRDYPSYEQYF.

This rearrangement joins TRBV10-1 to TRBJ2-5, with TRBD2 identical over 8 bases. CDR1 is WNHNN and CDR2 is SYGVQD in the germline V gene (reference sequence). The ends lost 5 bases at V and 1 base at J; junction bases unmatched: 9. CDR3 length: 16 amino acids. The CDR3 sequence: CASSLGASGSQETQYF. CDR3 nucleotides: TGCGCCAGCAGTCTGGGGGCTAGCGGGTCCCAAGAGACCCAGTACTTC.

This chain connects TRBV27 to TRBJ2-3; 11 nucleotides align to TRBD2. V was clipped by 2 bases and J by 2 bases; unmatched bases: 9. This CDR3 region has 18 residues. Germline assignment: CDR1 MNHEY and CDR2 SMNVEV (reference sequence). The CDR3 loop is CASSLRVGSGRDTDTQYF. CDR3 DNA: TGTGCCAGCAGTTTACGAGTCGGTAGCGGGAGGGACACAGATACGCAGTATTTT.

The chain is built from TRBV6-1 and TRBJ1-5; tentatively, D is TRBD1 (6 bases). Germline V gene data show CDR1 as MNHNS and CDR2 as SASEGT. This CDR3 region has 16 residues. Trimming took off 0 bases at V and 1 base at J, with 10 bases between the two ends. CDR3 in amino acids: CASSEAIGGSNQPQHF. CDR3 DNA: TGTGCCAGCAGTGAAGCGATAGGGGGAAGCAATCAGCCCCAGCATTTT.

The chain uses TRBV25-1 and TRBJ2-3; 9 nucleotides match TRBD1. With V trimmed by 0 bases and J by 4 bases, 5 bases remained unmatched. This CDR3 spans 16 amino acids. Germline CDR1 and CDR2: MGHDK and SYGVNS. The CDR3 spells CASSEYGTGWADTQYF. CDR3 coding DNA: TGTGCCAGCAGTGAATATGGGACAGGGTGGGCAGATACGCAGTATTTT. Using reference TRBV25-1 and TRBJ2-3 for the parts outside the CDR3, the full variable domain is EADIYQTPRYLVIGTGKKITLECSQTMGHDKMYWYQQDPGMELHLIHYSYGVNSTEKGDLSSESTVSRIRTEHFPLTLESARPSHTSQYLCASSEYGTGWADTQYFGPGTRLTVL.

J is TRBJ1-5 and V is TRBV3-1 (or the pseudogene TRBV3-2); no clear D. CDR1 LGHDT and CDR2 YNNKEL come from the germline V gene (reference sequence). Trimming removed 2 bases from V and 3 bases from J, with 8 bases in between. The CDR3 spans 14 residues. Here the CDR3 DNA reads TGTGCCAGCAGCCAATTGGGAGTCAATCAGCCCCAGCATTTT. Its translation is CASSQLGVNQPQHF.